This TCR beta chain came from a study of CXCR3 chemokines and chemotherapy response in bladder cancer (dated by TCRdb to the early 2020s). Background for the entire study: The study examined whether intratumoral CXCR3 chemokine system activity predicted chemotherapy response in human bladder cancer.

There are 13 amino acids in the CDR3, from cysteine to phenylalanine inclusive. Of the read, only the CDR3 DNA is kept; its 39 bases are in frame from base 1. V gives up 0 bases and J gives up 8 bases, and the segment between their germline ends measures 13 bases. Taken from the germline V gene (reference sequence), the CDR1 and CDR2 loops are DFQATT and SNEGSKA. The library was made by PCR. Sequencing relied on an Illumina HiSeq 2500. TCRdb trimmed public reads at Q25 via fastp, called clones via MiXCR and kept in-frame beta chains. Every distinct CDR3 protein forms one entry, paired with its most common genes and DNA. The sample includes about 13,000 distinct CDR3 sequences, with around 12% observed a single time. The top ten hold around 26% of the sample. This clonotype was picked up a small number of times. What this receptor recognizes is not known. Base-call qualities are not available, and no considerably larger clone is one nucleotide away.

The V and J segments used are TRBV20-1 and TRBJ1-2; TRBD1 is possibly the D segment (5 matching bases). This clonotype was sampled from a human donor with bladder cancer that did not respond to neoadjuvant chemotherapy. The sample was gathered from a patient whose treatment included neoadjuvant chemotherapy. The base sequence is TGCAGTGCTAGAGACCCGGCCGGGGGGGGCTACACCTTC. Translated, this is CSARDPAGGGYTF.